The 28 T cell receptor beta chains reported below all come from one sample, sequenced in a study of T-cell memory formation after mild COVID-19. From the 5' RACE reads, TCRdb called clonotypes with MiXCR, one entry per CDR3 protein. Here the sample spans roughly 450,000 distinct CDR3 sequences, 15% to 20% being singletons. The specimen was PBMCs or a T cell subset sorted from them (not recorded which). All receptors come from an adult woman who had mild COVID-19 (a few samples of this study predate the infection). Cell type and time point are not known.

The chain recombines TRBV29-1 with TRBJ2-1; no clear D. Germline V gives CDR1 SQVTM, CDR2 ANQGSEA. V was cut by 5 bases and J by 2 bases, with 7 bases left in between. The CDR3 is 12 amino acids. CDR3 sequence reads: CSVLGTYNEQFF. The CDR3 nucleotides are TGCAGCGTTCTGGGGACCTACAATGAGCAGTTCTTC.

The table lists this clonotype with a few counts. This rearrangement joins TRBV7-9 to TRBJ2-1; possibly TRBD1 or TRBD2 for D (5 bases each). Trimming removed 4 bases from V and 5 bases from J, with 12 bases in between. The length of the CDR3 is 14 residues. Germline V gives CDR1 SEHNR, CDR2 FQNEAQ (reference sequence). The CDR3, as DNA: TGTGCCAGCAGCTCGGGGCAGCCGAACAATGAGCAGTTCTTC. Translation: CASSSGQPNNEQFF.

This clonotype has more than one count but fewer than ten. The chain uses TRBV24-1 and TRBJ2-3; D is possibly TRBD1 or TRBD2 (5 bases each). The CDR3 contains 16 residues. CDR1 is KGHDR and CDR2 is SFDVKD in the germline V gene. The V and J ends lost 4 bases and 6 bases respectively, with 19 bases between them. This CDR3 reads CATSDWDQRGPDTQYF. The CDR3 DNA sequence: TGTGCCACCAGTGACTGGGACCAGAGAGGTCCTGATACGCAGTATTTT.

The V gene is TRBV5-1, the J gene TRBJ1-2; tentatively, D is TRBD1 (5 bases). Germline values: CDR1 SGHRS, CDR2 YFSETQ. The V gene lost 4 bases and the J gene lost 3 bases, with 19 bases spanning the gap. The CDR3 covers 16 residues. The CDR3 nucleotides read TGCGCCAGCAGCCCGAGGCCGGGGGGGTTCGACTATGGCTACACCTTC. Protein sequence: CASSPRPGGFDYGYTF. The complete variable domain, with remaining parts taken from reference TRBV5-1 and TRBJ1-2, reads KAGVTQTPRYLIKTRGQQVTLSCSPISGHRSVSWYQQTPGQGLQFLFEYFSETQRNKGNFPGRFSGRQFSNSRSEMNVSTLELGDSALYLCASSPRPGGFDYGYTFGSGTRLTVV.

The rearrangement links TRBV19 to TRBJ1-6; the match to TRBD1 covers 9 bases. J lost 12 bases, V lost 6 bases, and 6 bases had no gene match. The CDR3 has 13 amino acids. CDR1 is LNHDA and CDR2 is SQIVND in the germline V gene (reference sequence). CDR3 bases: TGTGCCAGTAGATCGACAGGGGGAAGACCCCTCCACTTT. Its protein is CASRSTGGRPLHF.

This clonotype was seen only a few times. The chain has TRBV7-9 and TRBJ2-7; tentatively, D is TRBD1 (6 bases). Germline V lookup: CDR1 SEHNR, CDR2 FQNEAQ (reference sequence). The CDR3 is 13 residues long. V lost 7 bases to trimming and J lost 2 bases, with 12 bases between them. CDR3: CASTAGAPYEQYF. Written as DNA, the CDR3 is TGTGCCAGCACGGCAGGGGCCCCCTACGAGCAGTACTTC. The full variable domain, with the rest looked up from reference TRBV7-9 and TRBJ2-7, is DTGVSQNPRHKITKRGQNVTFRCDPISEHNRLYWYRQTLGQGPEFLTYFQNEAQLEKSRLLSDRFSAERPKGSFSTLEIQRTEQGDSAMYLCASTAGAPYEQYFGPGTRLTVT.

This clonotype was detected a few times. The rearrangement links TRBV20-1 to TRBJ1-2, with D possibly being TRBD1 (6 bases). This CDR3 is built from 15 residues. Germline V gene lookup returns CDR1 DFQATT and CDR2 SNEGSKA (reference sequence). V was pared by 1 base and J by 6 bases, with 18 bases between. The CDR3 bases are TGCAGTGCTAGAGCGGGGACATACCCGGAGGATGGCTACACCTTC. It codes for CSARAGTYPEDGYTF.

In this sample, this clonotype turned up a few times. The genes are TRBV27 and TRBJ2-2; D may be TRBD1 or TRBD2 (5 bases each). The CDR3 covers 14 residues. Deletions cut 8 bases from V and 0 bases from J, with 10 bases between. Germline V gives CDR1 MNHEY, CDR2 SMNVEV (reference sequence). CDR3 region: CASRGSPNTGELFF. DNA of the CDR3: TGTGCCAGCCGGGGCAGCCCGAACACCGGGGAGCTGTTTTTT.

This clonotype was picked up a small number of times. The chain combines TRBV6-5 with TRBJ2-1; possible D gene TRBD2, 5 bases. The germline gives CDR1 MNHEY, CDR2 SVGAGI. The CDR3 totals 13 residues. With 8 bases removed from V and 6 bases from J, the gap between germline ends came to 14 bases. CDR3 DNA sequence: TGTGCCAGCGGACTTCTTCCCTCCAATGAGCAGTTCTTC. It specifies CASGLLPSNEQFF.

This chain joins TRBV7-8 and TRBJ1-5, with D unclear. CDR1 and CDR2 (germline): SGHVS, FQNEAQ. V gave up 5 bases and J gave up 1 base, with 18 bases separating them. The CDR3 extends over 17 amino acids. CDR3 sequence: CASSPLVGFQSNQPQHF. The CDR3 DNA reads as TGTGCCAGCAGCCCCCTCGTGGGGTTTCAGAGCAATCAGCCCCAGCATTTT.

The chain carries TRBV7-9 and TRBJ2-1; TRBD1 or TRBD2 may be the D gene (5 bases each). The V gene lost 4 bases and the J gene lost 10 bases, with 20 bases spanning the gap. The CDR3 totals 15 residues. CDR1 is SEHNR and CDR2 is FQNEAQ in the germline V gene (reference sequence). The CDR3 sequence: CASSSPRDAPGEQFF. The CDR3 DNA reads TGTGCCAGCAGCTCACCCCGGGACGCCCCGGGGGAGCAGTTCTTC.

This chain uses TRBV6-2 or TRBV6-3 with TRBJ2-6; unclear D gene. The CDR3 totals 15 residues. V was clipped by 4 bases and J by 0 bases, with 7 bases between them. Per the germline V gene, CDR1 is MNHEY and CDR2 is SVGEGT. The CDR3 DNA reads as TGTGCCAGCAGTTTCGGCCGCTCTGGGGCCAACGTCCTGACTTTC. This translates into CASSFGRSGANVLTF.

The chain combines TRBV12-3 or TRBV12-4 with TRBJ2-3; D is possibly TRBD2 (6 bases). The V and J ends lost 4 bases and 3 bases respectively, with 14 bases between them. The CDR3 length is 15 residues. As DNA, the CDR3 is TGTGCCAGCAGTTCTAGAGGGAGGACGACAGATACGCAGTATTTT. Amino acids: CASSSRGRTTDTQYF.

The CDR3 here is CSVEGTSGGADTQYF. The CDR3 coding sequence is TGCAGCGTTGAAGGGACTAGCGGGGGGGCAGATACGCAGTATTTT. This sequence joins TRBV29-1 and TRBJ2-3; 15 bases are a match to TRBD2. J was trimmed by 4 bases and V by 1 base; bases with no gene match: 0. The CDR3 loop spans 15 amino acids. From germline, CDR1 is SQVTM and CDR2 ANQGSEA.

This clonotype showed up just a few times. The chain employs TRBV5-1 and TRBJ2-2, with 9 nucleotides matching TRBD2. The J segment lost 5 bases and the V segment lost 6 bases, leaving 8 bases of the junction unmatched. Germline CDR1 is SGHRS and CDR2 is YFSETQ. The CDR3 runs to 15 residues. For the CDR3, the DNA is TGCGCCAGCAAGTTGGTTAGCGGGAGTACCGGGGAGCTGTTTTTT. Translation gives CASKLVSGSTGELFF.

Only a few counts were recorded for this clonotype. The gene calls are TRBV11-2 and TRBJ2-1; 8 positions match TRBD1. The germline V gene has CDR1 SGHAT and CDR2 FQNNGV. The CDR3 consists of 16 residues. The trim removed 4 bases at V and 5 bases at J, leaving 10 bases unmatched. The CDR3 DNA follows: TGTGCCAGCAGCTCAATCAGGGGGCCCCTCCACAATGAGCAGTTCTTC. Translating gives CASSSIRGPLHNEQFF. The full variable domain, rest sourced from reference TRBV11-2 and TRBJ2-1, is EAGVAQSPRYKIIEKRQSVAFWCNPISGHATLYWYQQILGQGPKLLIQFQNNGVVDDSQLPKDRFSAERLKGVDSTLKIQPAKLEDSAVYLCASSSIRGPLHNEQFFGPGTRLTVL.

This clonotype showed up just once. This sequence joins TRBV18 and TRBJ2-1; 9 bases are a match to TRBD1. From germline, CDR1 is KGHSH and CDR2 LQKENI. V trimming: 0 bases; J trimming: 7 bases; junction bases outside the gene matches: 4. This CDR3 is built from 15 residues. The CDR3 protein is CASSPPGQGKNEQFF. CDR3 DNA: TGTGCCAGCTCACCACCGGGACAGGGTAAAAATGAGCAGTTCTTC.

This clonotype was counted between two and nine times. In nucleotides, the CDR3 is TGCAGTGCTAGAGGAGCGGGGGCGCCTAACAATGAGCAGTTCTTC. Its translation is CSARGAGAPNNEQFF. V usage is TRBV20-1 and J usage is TRBJ2-1; 8 bases are shared with TRBD2. Germline CDR1 is DFQATT and CDR2 is SNEGSKA (reference sequence). The CDR3 length is 15 residues. The ends lost 1 base at V and 5 bases at J; junction bases unmatched: 7.

The chain uses TRBV7-9 and TRBJ2-3, with D perhaps assigned TRBD1 or TRBD2 (5 bases each). This CDR3 spans 15 amino acids. Germline V gives CDR1 SEHNR, CDR2 FQNEAQ (reference sequence). V was shortened by 0 bases and J by 3 bases, with 10 bases between the two germline ends. DNA for the CDR3: TGTGCCAGCAGCTTAGCCGGGACGGATACAGATACGCAGTATTTT. This gives the protein CASSLAGTDTDTQYF.

The genes are TRBV24-1 and TRBJ2-3; D might be TRBD1 (6 bases). The CDR3 has 17 residues. The V and J ends lost 3 bases and 2 bases respectively, with 17 bases between them. Germline CDR1 and CDR2: KGHDR and SFDVKD. CDR3 amino acids: CATSDPGAGGDTDTQYF. CDR3 in DNA: TGTGCCACCAGTGATCCTGGGGCTGGGGGCGACACAGATACGCAGTATTTT.

The chain employs TRBV12-3 or TRBV12-4 and TRBJ1-5, with D perhaps TRBD1 (5 bases). The V end lost 5 bases, the J end lost 0 bases, and 11 bases lay between the germline ends. This CDR3 contains 15 residues. The CDR3 coding sequence is TGTGCCAGCAGTGCGTGGGGGAGTAGCAATCAGCCCCAGCATTTT. It encodes CASSAWGSSNQPQHF.

This clonotype came up a few times. The chain recombines TRBV7-9 with TRBJ1-4; D gene ambiguous. Trimming took 5 bases from V and 3 from J, leaving 13 bases between them. This CDR3 has 15 amino acids. Germline lookup yields CDR1 SEHNR and CDR2 FQNEAQ (reference sequence). The CDR3 region is CASSPQAGSNEKLFF. The CDR3 nucleotides read TGTGCCAGCAGCCCCCAGGCGGGGTCTAATGAAAAACTGTTTTTT.

The chain couples TRBV11-3 to TRBJ1-6; D not resolved. The V end was cut by 5 bases, the J end by 0 bases, with 5 bases between. Germline CDR1 and CDR2: SGHNT and YENEEA. The CDR3 spans 14 residues. Written as DNA, the CDR3 is TGTGCCAGCAGCCGGAGCTCCTATAATTCACCCCTCCACTTT. The encoded protein is CASSRSSYNSPLHF.

V usage is TRBV11-3 and J usage is TRBJ2-7; 7 nucleotides line up with TRBD1. J lost 3 bases, V lost 4 bases, and 12 bases had no gene match. This CDR3 is built from 16 residues. From germline, CDR1 is SGHNT and CDR2 YENEEA. CDR3 in amino acids: CASSWIDRDPLYEQYF. CDR3 DNA: TGTGCCAGCAGCTGGATCGACAGGGACCCCCTCTACGAGCAGTACTTC.

The chain is built from TRBV12-3 or TRBV12-4 and TRBJ1-1, with 9 bases identical to TRBD1. CDR3 size: 17 residues. After removal of 6 bases from V and 0 bases from J, the junction contained 11 bases not matched to a gene. As DNA, the CDR3 is TGTGCCAGCAGACTAGGACAGGGGAAAGGGGTGAACACTGAAGCTTTCTTT. Encoded protein: CASRLGQGKGVNTEAFF.

This clonotype has just a few counts. The rearrangement uses TRBV20-1 and TRBJ1-4; D is unresolved. Germline V gives CDR1 DFQATT, CDR2 SNEGSKA (reference sequence). Trimming removed 2 bases from V and 3 bases from J, with 7 bases in between. The CDR3 loop spans 13 amino acids. CDR3 residues: CSARFTANEKLFF. The CDR3 bases are TGCAGTGCTAGATTCACAGCTAATGAAAAACTGTTTTTT.

The chain carries TRBV3-1 and TRBJ1-2; no clear D. Germline loops: CDR1 LGHDT, CDR2 YNNKEL (reference sequence). V was shortened by 4 bases and J by 7 bases, with 16 bases between the two germline ends. This CDR3 has 14 amino acids. CDR3 protein: CASSPSPGLSGYTF. The CDR3, as DNA: TGTGCCAGCAGCCCCAGCCCCGGGCTAAGTGGCTACACCTTC.

The sample holds one count of this clonotype. This chain links TRBV2 with TRBJ1-4; the D is unclear. Germline CDR1 and CDR2: SNHLY and FYNNEI. V was trimmed by 6 bases and J by 8 bases, leaving 16 bases between them. This CDR3 has 14 amino acids. In DNA form, the CDR3 reads TGTGCCAGCAGCTCCGTGGGATCGAGGGAAAAACTGTTTTTT. The encoded protein is CASSSVGSREKLFF.